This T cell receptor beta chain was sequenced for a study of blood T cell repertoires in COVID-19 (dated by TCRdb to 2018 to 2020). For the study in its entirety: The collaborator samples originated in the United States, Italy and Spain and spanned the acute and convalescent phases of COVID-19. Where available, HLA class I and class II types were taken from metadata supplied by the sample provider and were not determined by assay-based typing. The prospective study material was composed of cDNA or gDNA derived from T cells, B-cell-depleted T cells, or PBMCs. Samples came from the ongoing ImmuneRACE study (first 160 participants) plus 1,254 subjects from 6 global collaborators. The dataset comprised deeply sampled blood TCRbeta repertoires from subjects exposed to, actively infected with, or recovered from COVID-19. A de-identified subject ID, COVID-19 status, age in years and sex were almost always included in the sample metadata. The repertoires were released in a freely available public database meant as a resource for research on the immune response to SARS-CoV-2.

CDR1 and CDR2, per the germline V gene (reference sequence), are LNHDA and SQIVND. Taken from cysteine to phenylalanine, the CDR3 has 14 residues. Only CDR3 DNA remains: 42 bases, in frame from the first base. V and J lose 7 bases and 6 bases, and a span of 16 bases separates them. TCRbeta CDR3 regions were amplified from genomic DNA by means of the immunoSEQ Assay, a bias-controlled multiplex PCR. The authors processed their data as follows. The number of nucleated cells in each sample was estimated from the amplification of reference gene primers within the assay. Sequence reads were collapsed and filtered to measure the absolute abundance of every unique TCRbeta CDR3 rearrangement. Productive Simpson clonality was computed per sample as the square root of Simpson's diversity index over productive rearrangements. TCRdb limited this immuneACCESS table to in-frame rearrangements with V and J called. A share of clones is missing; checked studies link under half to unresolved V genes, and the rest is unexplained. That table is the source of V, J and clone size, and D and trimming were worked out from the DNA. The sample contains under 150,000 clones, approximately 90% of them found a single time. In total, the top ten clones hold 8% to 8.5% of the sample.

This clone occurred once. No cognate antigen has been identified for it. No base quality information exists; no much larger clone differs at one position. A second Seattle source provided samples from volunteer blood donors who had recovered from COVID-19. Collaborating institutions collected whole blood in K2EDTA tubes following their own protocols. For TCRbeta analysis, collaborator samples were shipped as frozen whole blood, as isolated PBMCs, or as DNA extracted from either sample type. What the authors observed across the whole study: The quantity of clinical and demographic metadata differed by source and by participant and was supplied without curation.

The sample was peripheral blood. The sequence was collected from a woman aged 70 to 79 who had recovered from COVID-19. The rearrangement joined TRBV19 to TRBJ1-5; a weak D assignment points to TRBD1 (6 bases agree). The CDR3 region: CASTATGQVQPQHF. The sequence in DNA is TGTGCCAGTACCGCGACAGGCCAGGTTCAGCCCCAGCATTTT.